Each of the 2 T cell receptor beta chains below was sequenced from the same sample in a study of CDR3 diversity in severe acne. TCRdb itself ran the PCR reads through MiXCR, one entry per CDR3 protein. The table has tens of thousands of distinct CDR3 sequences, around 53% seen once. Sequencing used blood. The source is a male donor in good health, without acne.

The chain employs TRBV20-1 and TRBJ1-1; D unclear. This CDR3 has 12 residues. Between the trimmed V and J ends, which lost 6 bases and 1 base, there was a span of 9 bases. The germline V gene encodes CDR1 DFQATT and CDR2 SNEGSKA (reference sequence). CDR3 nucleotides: TGCAGTGCCTGCGGGTGGAACACTGAAGCTTTCTTT. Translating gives CSACGWNTEAFF.

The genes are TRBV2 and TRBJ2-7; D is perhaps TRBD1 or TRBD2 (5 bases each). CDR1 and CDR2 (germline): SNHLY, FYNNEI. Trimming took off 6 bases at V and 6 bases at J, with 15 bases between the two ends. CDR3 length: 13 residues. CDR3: CASRNGTISEQYF. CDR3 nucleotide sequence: TGTGCCAGCAGGAACGGGACCATCTCCGAGCAGTACTTC.